The 26 T cell receptor beta chains presented below share a single source sample, sequenced in a study of blood T cell repertoires in COVID-19. Method: immunoSEQ multiplex PCR; TCRdb's copy keeps in-frame clones and lacks some. The repertoire holds 350,000 to 400,000 clones, with roughly 90% as singletons. The sample consisted of PBMCs or T cells enriched from blood (not recorded which). Source of these receptors: a woman in her thirties with acute COVID-19.

V gene TRBV11-2 combines with J gene TRBJ2-7; 9 bases are a match to TRBD2. The CDR3 sequence is 15 residues long. V shed 5 bases and J 0 bases; nucleotides not matched to a gene: 5. The germline V gene has CDR1 SGHAT and CDR2 FQNNGV. CDR3 DNA sequence: TGTGCCAGCAGCCCGTCTAGCGGGGCCTCCTACGAGCAGTACTTC. Its protein is CASSPSSGASYEQYF.

This clone was seen only once. Here the CDR3 reads CAISDMRGTFNEQFF. The CDR3, as DNA: TGTGCCATCAGTGACATGCGGGGGACGTTCAATGAGCAGTTCTTC. The J gene is TRBJ2-1, the V gene TRBV10-3; 7 bases line up with TRBD2. Trimming took 3 bases from V and 6 from J; bases not matched to a gene: 8. CDR3 size: 15 residues. The germline V gene has CDR1 ENHRY and CDR2 SYGVKD.

The chain employs TRBV9 and TRBJ1-6; D perhaps matches TRBD1 (6 bases). Trimming took 0 bases from V and 7 from J, leaving 14 bases between them. CDR3 length: 16 residues. Germline V gene data show CDR1 as SGDLS and CDR2 as YYNGEE. The CDR3 region has the DNA TGTGCCAGCAGCGTAGCTTTGGACAGTCGGAATTCACCCCTCCACTTT. It codes for CASSVALDSRNSPLHF.

The chain links TRBV2 to TRBJ1-5; TRBD1 might be the D (6 bases). Trimming shortened V by 2 bases and J by 7 bases, and 12 bases separated the two germline ends. CDR1 is SNHLY and CDR2 is FYNNEI in the germline V gene. The CDR3 is made up of 14 amino acids. CDR3 amino acids: CASSEQGKWQPQHF. The CDR3 bases are TGTGCCAGCAGTGAACAGGGGAAGTGGCAGCCCCAGCATTTT.

V usage is TRBV6-1 and J usage is TRBJ1-5; 9 nucleotides agree with TRBD1. CDR1 is MNHNS, CDR2 SASEGT, per germline. V was clipped by 3 bases and J by 4 bases; unmatched bases: 10. The length of the CDR3 is 17 residues. DNA for the CDR3: TGTGCCAGCAGTGACGGCCCCGGACAGGGGCGGAATCAGCCCCAGCATTTT. Its protein product is CASSDGPGQGRNQPQHF.

V gene TRBV18 combines with J gene TRBJ1-2; possible D gene TRBD1, 6 bases. CDR3 length: 17 amino acids. V gave up 3 bases and J gave up 0 bases, with 17 bases separating them. Germline V gives CDR1 KGHSH, CDR2 LQKENI. CDR3 protein: CASSPSTGNIANYGYTF. The CDR3 DNA is TGTGCCAGCTCACCCTCGACAGGAAATATAGCTAACTATGGCTACACCTTC. The full variable domain, rest sourced from reference TRBV18 and TRBJ1-2, is NAGVMQNPRHLVRRRGQEARLRCSPMKGHSHVYWYRQLPEEGLKFMVYLQKENIIDESGMPKERFSAEFPKEGPSILRIQQVVRGDSAAYFCASSPSTGNIANYGYTFGSGTRLTVV.

This rearrangement joins TRBV5-1 to TRBJ2-3, with 10 bases lining up with TRBD1. CDR1 and CDR2 (germline): SGHRS, YFSETQ. This CDR3 is 14 amino acids long. The junction had 4 bases not matched to a gene; V was cut back by 7 bases and J by 2 bases. CDR3: CASAGTGVTDTQYF. CDR3 nucleotide sequence: TGCGCCAGCGCCGGGACAGGGGTCACAGATACGCAGTATTTT. The whole variable domain, remainder taken from reference TRBV5-1 and TRBJ2-3, is KAGVTQTPRYLIKTRGQQVTLSCSPISGHRSVSWYQQTPGQGLQFLFEYFSETQRNKGNFPGRFSGRQFSNSRSEMNVSTLELGDSALYLCASAGTGVTDTQYFGPGTRLTVL.

The gene calls are TRBV7-2 and TRBJ2-1; possibly TRBD2 for D (6 bases). With 1 base removed from V and 10 bases from J, the gap between germline ends came to 17 bases. In germline, CDR1 is SGHTA, CDR2 FQGNSA. This CDR3 comprises 15 residues. CDR3 bases: TGTGCCAGCAGCTTAGGAGGCCCCGTCGGGGGAGAGCAGTTCTTC. Its protein product is CASSLGGPVGGEQFF. The full variable domain, its missing parts supplied by reference TRBV7-2 and TRBJ2-1, is GAGVSQSPSNKVTEKGKDVELRCDPISGHTALYWYRQSLGQGLEFLIYFQGNSAPDKSGLPSDRFSAERTGGSVSTLTIQRTQQEDSAVYLCASSLGGPVGGEQFFGPGTRLTVL.

The chain combines TRBV6-5 with TRBJ1-3; unclear D gene. The CDR3 is 13 residues long. Germline CDR1 reads MNHEY; CDR2 reads SVGAGI. The V gene lost 8 bases and the J gene lost 0 bases, with 8 bases spanning the gap. The chain's CDR3 is CASRRVSGNTIYF. CDR3 coding DNA: TGTGCCAGCCGCCGGGTCTCTGGAAACACCATATATTTT.

The genes are TRBV6-1 and TRBJ2-1, with D tentatively TRBD2 (6 bases). Germline loops: CDR1 MNHNS, CDR2 SASEGT. There are 13 residues in the CDR3. Trimming shortened V by 3 bases and J by 7 bases, and 10 bases separated the two germline ends. This chain's CDR3 is CASSEGRGNEQFF. For the CDR3, the DNA is TGTGCCAGCAGTGAGGGTCGGGGGAATGAGCAGTTCTTC.

The chain is built from TRBV10-3 and TRBJ2-1; tentative D call: TRBD1 (5 bases). Trimming stripped 10 bases from V and 4 bases from J, with 17 bases between. The CDR3 totals 14 residues. Germline V CDR1 and CDR2: ENHRY, SYGVKD. This CDR3 is CATTVGASYNEQFF. DNA for the CDR3: TGTGCCACTACCGTTGGGGCCTCTTACAATGAGCAGTTCTTC.

The rearrangement links TRBV27 to TRBJ1-5; D gene uncertain. The length of the CDR3 is 16 residues. The germline CDR1 and CDR2 sequences are MNHEY and SMNVEV (reference sequence). Trimming cost V 0 bases and J 3 bases, with 12 bases left between them. The CDR3 loop reads CASSLSSGLNNQPQHF. CDR3 nucleotide sequence: TGTGCCAGCAGTTTATCTAGCGGGTTAAACAATCAGCCCCAGCATTTT.

The rearrangement joins TRBV19 to TRBJ1-4; 7 bases fit TRBD1. The V gene's germline CDR1 is LNHDA and CDR2 SQIVND (reference sequence). The CDR3 contains 14 residues. V shed 8 bases, J shed 5 bases, and the junction held 8 bases outside the gene matches. This CDR3 is CASHEQGRNEKLFF. The CDR3 nucleotides are TGTGCCAGTCATGAACAGGGGCGGAATGAAAAACTGTTTTTT. The full variable domain, its missing parts supplied by reference TRBV19 and TRBJ1-4, is DGGITQSPKYLFRKEGQNVTLSCEQNLNHDAMYWYRQDPGQGLRLIYYSQIVNDFQKGDIAEGYSVSREKKESFPLTVTSAQKNPTAFYLCASHEQGRNEKLFFGSGTQLSVL.

This chain connects TRBV11-2 to TRBJ2-6, with 9 positions matching TRBD1. Germline assignment: CDR1 SGHAT and CDR2 FQNNGV. The V and J ends lost 6 bases and 0 bases, in that order; junction bases with no gene match: 6. The CDR3 sequence is 17 residues long. The CDR3 protein is CASRLQGAFSGANVLTF. CDR3 DNA: TGTGCCAGCAGATTACAGGGGGCCTTCTCTGGGGCCAACGTCCTGACTTTC.

This clone was seen only once. This rearrangement joins TRBV18 to TRBJ2-2, with D perhaps matching TRBD2 (5 bases). Germline CDR1 is KGHSH and CDR2 is LQKENI. There are 15 residues in the CDR3. The ends were cut back, 1 base at V and 1 base at J, with 7 bases in the middle. The CDR3 here is CASSPLSGNTGELFF. CDR3 coding DNA: TGTGCCAGCTCACCACTGAGCGGGAACACCGGGGAGCTGTTTTTT.

Written as DNA, the CDR3 is TGTGCCAGCAGCTTAGGACAGGGATTGGAGTACTTC. Its translation: CASSLGQGLEYF. The chain employs TRBV7-8 and TRBJ2-7; 7 positions agree with TRBD1. V shed 1 base, J shed 11 bases, and the junction held 5 bases outside the gene matches. The CDR3 is 12 residues long. Germline CDR1 SGHVS, CDR2 FQNEAQ. Using reference TRBV7-8 and TRBJ2-7 for the parts outside the CDR3, the full variable domain is GAGVSQSPRYKVAKRGQDVALRCDPISGHVSLFWYQQALGQGPEFLTYFQNEAQLDKSGLPSDRFFAERPEGSVSTLKIQRTQQEDSAVYLCASSLGQGLEYFGPGTRLTVT.

The chain couples TRBV27 to TRBJ1-6, with D possibly TRBD1 on 6 matching bases. CDR3 length: 14 amino acids. V shed 5 bases and J shed 6 bases, with 11 bases lying between them. Germline CDR1 is MNHEY and CDR2 is SMNVEV (reference sequence). CDR3 amino acids: CASSADSLNSPLHF. CDR3 DNA sequence: TGTGCCAGCAGTGCGGACAGCCTTAATTCACCCCTCCACTTT.

This clone has a single count. The chain combines TRBV10-3 with TRBJ2-5, with 7 bases aligning to TRBD2. J was trimmed by 4 bases and V by 8 bases; bases with no gene match: 10. Germline V lookup: CDR1 ENHRY, CDR2 SYGVKD. CDR3 length: 14 residues. The CDR3 is CAIQSEGGLETQYF. The CDR3 bases are TGTGCCATCCAAAGCGAGGGAGGGTTAGAGACCCAGTACTTC.

This clone turned up a few times. The J gene is TRBJ2-3, the V gene TRBV7-9; maybe TRBD1 (6 bases). The V gene lost 7 bases and the J gene lost 4 bases, with 21 bases spanning the gap. The CDR3 has 16 amino acids. Germline V gives CDR1 SEHNR, CDR2 FQNEAQ (reference sequence). CDR3 DNA sequence: TGTGCCAGCACCCACCTCGGACAGAAGGTGGCAGATACGCAGTATTTT. It is translated as CASTHLGQKVADTQYF. Full variable domain (outside the CDR3, taken from reference TRBV7-9 and TRBJ2-3): DTGVSQNPRHKITKRGQNVTFRCDPISEHNRLYWYRQTLGQGPEFLTYFQNEAQLEKSRLLSDRFSAERPKGSFSTLEIQRTEQGDSAMYLCASTHLGQKVADTQYFGPGTRLTVL.

This clone showed up just once. The gene calls are TRBV18 and TRBJ2-7, with 11 bases matching TRBD2. The V gene's germline CDR1 is KGHSH and CDR2 LQKENI. The CDR3 has 16 amino acids. V lost 1 base, J lost 0 bases, and 2 bases stayed unmatched. The CDR3 DNA sequence: TGTGCCAGCTCACCACTCACTAGCGGGAGCTCCTACGAGCAGTACTTC. Translation gives CASSPLTSGSSYEQYF.

The chain combines TRBV24-1 with TRBJ2-2; tentative D call: TRBD2 (5 bases). The CDR3 runs 17 residues. V lost 3 bases and J 5 bases, leaving 18 bases between the germline ends. Germline V lookup: CDR1 KGHDR, CDR2 SFDVKD. CDR3 nucleotides: TGTGCCACCAGTGATACAACTAGGGTGACGGGGACCGGGGAGCTGTTTTTT. Translation gives CATSDTTRVTGTGELFF.

As to this clone: The sample carries other DNA sequences with the same CDR3. The chain couples TRBV29-1 to TRBJ1-1; 7 positions match TRBD1. Germline V CDR1 and CDR2: SQVTM, ANQGSEA. The CDR3 has 12 residues. With V trimmed by 5 bases and J by 1 base, 1 base remained unmatched. CDR3 region: CSVRTGNTEAFF. CDR3 sequence (DNA): TGCAGCGTTAGGACAGGGAACACTGAAGCTTTCTTT.

The chain employs TRBV4-1 and TRBJ2-7, with TRBD1 matching 9 bases. With V trimmed by 4 bases and J by 0 bases, 1 base remained unmatched. Germline V gene data show CDR1 as MGHRA and CDR2 as YSYEKL. CDR3 length: 14 residues. In nucleotides, the CDR3 is TGCGCCAGCAGCCCGGACAGGGGCTCCTACGAGCAGTACTTC. Amino acids: CASSPDRGSYEQYF.

The V gene is TRBV6-1, the J gene TRBJ2-7; D is possibly TRBD1 (5 bases). The CDR3 is 14 amino acids. Germline V CDR1 and CDR2: MNHNS, SASEGT. V was shortened by 2 bases and J by 5 bases, with 13 bases between the two germline ends. The CDR3 DNA reads TGTGCCAGCAGTGAACGGCAGGGAAGCAACGAGCAGTACTTC. Translation gives CASSERQGSNEQYF.

The V call is TRBV13, the J call TRBJ2-7; maybe TRBD1 (9 bases). Germline CDR1 is PRHDT and CDR2 is FYEKMQ (reference sequence). V was trimmed by 1 base and J by 7 bases, leaving 20 bases between them. This CDR3 has 16 amino acids. This CDR3 is CASSLAGGDRVREQYF. CDR3 coding DNA: TGTGCCAGCAGCTTAGCCGGGGGGGACAGGGTACGGGAGCAGTACTTC.

The CDR3 protein is CASSQEGRGSNQPQHF. The CDR3 DNA sequence: TGCGCCAGCAGCCAAGAAGGGAGGGGGAGCAATCAGCCCCAGCATTTT. V is TRBV4-1 and J is TRBJ1-5, with D possibly matching TRBD1 (6 bases). The length of the CDR3 is 16 residues. V lost 0 bases, J lost 1 base, and 10 bases lay in between. Germline loops: CDR1 MGHRA, CDR2 YSYEKL.